This T cell receptor beta chain was sequenced in a study of OX40 agonist ivuxolimab in advanced cancers. Sequenced by immunoSEQ multiplex PCR; TCRdb stores in-frame clones only, minus some. The data contain about 110,000 clones, approximately 89% of them seen just once; the ten biggest clones take up under 0.85%. The clonotype comes from an adult with an advanced solid tumor such as melanoma, head and neck, liver or kidney cancer. This material consisted of CD4+ or CD8+ T cells sorted from blood, taken in a trial of the OX40 agonist ivuxolimab.

The CDR3, as DNA: TGTGCCAGCAGCTTATCTCCCCCCATGGATACGCAGTATTTT. Protein sequence: CASSLSPPMDTQYF. The chain has TRBV7-6 and TRBJ2-3; no definite D call. This CDR3 comprises 14 residues. The ends were cut back, 2 bases at V and 6 bases at J, with 12 bases in the middle. The germline V gene has CDR1 SGHVS and CDR2 FNYEAQ.